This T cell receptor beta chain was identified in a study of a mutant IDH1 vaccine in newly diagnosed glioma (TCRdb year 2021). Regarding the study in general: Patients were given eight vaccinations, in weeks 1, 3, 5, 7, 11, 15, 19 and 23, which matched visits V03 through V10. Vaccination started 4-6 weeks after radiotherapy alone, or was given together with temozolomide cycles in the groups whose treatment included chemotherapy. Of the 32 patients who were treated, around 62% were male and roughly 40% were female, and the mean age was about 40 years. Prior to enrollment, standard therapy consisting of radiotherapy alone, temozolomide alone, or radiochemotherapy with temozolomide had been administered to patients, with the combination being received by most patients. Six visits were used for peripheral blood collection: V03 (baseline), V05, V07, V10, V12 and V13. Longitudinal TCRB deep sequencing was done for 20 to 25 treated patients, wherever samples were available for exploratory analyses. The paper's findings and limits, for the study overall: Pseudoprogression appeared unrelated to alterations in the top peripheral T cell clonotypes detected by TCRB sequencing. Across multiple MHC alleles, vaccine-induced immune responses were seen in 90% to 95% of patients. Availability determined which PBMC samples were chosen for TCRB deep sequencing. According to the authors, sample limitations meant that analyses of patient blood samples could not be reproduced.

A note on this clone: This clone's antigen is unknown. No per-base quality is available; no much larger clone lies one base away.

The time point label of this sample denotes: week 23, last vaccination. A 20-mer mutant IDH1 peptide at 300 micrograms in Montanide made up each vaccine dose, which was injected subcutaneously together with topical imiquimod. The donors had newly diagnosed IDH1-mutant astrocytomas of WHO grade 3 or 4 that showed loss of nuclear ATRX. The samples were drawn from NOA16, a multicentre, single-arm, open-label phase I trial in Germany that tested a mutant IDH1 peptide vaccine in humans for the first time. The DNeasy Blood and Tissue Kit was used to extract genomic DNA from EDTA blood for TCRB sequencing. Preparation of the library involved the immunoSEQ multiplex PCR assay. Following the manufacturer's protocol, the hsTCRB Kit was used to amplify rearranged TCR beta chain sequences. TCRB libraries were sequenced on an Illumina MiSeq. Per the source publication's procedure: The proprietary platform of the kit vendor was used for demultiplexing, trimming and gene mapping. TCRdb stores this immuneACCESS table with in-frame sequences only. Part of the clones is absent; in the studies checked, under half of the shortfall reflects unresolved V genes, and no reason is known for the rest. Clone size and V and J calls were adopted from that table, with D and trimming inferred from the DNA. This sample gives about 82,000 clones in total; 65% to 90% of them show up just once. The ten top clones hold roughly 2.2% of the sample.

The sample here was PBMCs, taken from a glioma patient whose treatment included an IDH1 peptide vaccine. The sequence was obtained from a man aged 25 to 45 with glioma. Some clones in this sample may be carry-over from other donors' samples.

The nucleotides are TGCGCCAGCAACTTAGCGGGAGGGAGGAACAATGAGCAGTTCTTC. It is translated as CASNLAGGRNNEQFF. The chain uses TRBV10-2 and TRBJ2-1, with 11 bases aligning to TRBD2. Looking up the germline V gene yields CDR1 WSHSY and CDR2 SAAADI. The CDR3 starts with the cysteine, ends with the phenylalanine, and has 15 residues. Just the 45-base CDR3 DNA is kept, in frame starting at base 1. V is cut back by 7 bases and J by 5 bases, with 7 bases in the junction unmatched.